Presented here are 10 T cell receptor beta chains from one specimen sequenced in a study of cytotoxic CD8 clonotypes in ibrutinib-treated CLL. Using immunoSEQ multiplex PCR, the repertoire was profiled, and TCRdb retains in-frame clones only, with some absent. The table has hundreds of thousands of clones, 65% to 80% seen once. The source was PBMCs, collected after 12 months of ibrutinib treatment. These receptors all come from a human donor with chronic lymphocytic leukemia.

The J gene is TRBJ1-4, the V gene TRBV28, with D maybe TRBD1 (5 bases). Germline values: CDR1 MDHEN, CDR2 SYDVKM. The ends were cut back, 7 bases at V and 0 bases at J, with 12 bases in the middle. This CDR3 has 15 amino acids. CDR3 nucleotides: TGTGCCAGCAACCGGGGGGGAACAACTAATGAAAAACTGTTTTTT. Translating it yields CASNRGGTTNEKLFF.

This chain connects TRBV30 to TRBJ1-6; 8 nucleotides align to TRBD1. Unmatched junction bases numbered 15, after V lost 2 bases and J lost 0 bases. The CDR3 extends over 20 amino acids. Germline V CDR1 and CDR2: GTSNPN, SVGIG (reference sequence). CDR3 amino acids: CAWSPLNWGDRSSYNSPLHF. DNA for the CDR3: TGTGCCTGGAGTCCACTCAATTGGGGGGACAGGAGCTCCTATAATTCACCCCTCCACTTT.

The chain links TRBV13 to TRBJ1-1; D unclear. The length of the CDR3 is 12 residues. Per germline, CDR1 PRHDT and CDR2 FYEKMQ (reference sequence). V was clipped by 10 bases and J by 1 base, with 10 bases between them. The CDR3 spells CATGAENTEAFF. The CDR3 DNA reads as TGTGCCACGGGCGCGGAGAACACTGAAGCTTTCTTT. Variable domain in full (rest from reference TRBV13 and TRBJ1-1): AAGVIQSPRHLIKEKRETATLKCYPIPRHDTVYWYQQGPGQDPQFLISFYEKMQSDKGSIPDRFSAQQFSDYHSELNMSSLELGDSALYFCATGAENTEAFFGQGTRLTVV.

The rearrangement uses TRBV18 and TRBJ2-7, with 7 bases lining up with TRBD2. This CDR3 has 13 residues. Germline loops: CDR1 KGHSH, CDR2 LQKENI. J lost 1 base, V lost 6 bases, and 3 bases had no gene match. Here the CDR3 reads CASSRGDSYEQYF. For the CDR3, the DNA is TGTGCCAGCTCCCGGGGGGATTCCTACGAGCAGTACTTC.

The CDR3 here is CASSQGPPSDTQYF. CDR3 nucleotides: TGTGCCAGCAGCCAGGGGCCGCCGTCAGATACGCAGTATTTT. The gene calls are TRBV14 and TRBJ2-3; perhaps TRBD1 as D (5 bases). Trimming removed 3 bases from V and 4 bases from J, with 11 bases in between. In germline, CDR1 is SGHDN, CDR2 FVKESK. The CDR3 is 14 amino acids. Together with reference TRBV14 and TRBJ2-3, the CDR3 gives the full variable domain: EAGVTQFPSHSVIEKGQTVTLRCDPISGHDNLYWYRRVMGKEIKFLLHFVKESKQDESGMPNNRFLAERTGGTYSTLKVQPAELEDSGVYFCASSQGPPSDTQYFGPGTRLTVL.

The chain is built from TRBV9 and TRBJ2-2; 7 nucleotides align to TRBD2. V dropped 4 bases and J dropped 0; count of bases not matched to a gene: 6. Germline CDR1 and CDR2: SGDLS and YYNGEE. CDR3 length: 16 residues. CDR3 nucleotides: TGTGCCAGCAGCCCTGGGGGGACTACGAACACCGGGGAGCTGTTTTTT. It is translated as CASSPGGTTNTGELFF.

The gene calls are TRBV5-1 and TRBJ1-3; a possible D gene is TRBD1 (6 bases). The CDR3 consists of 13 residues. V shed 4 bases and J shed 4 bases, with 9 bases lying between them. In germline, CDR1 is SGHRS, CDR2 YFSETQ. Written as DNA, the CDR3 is TGCGCCAGCAGCACAGGACAGGGAAACACCATATATTTT. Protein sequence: CASSTGQGNTIYF.

The CDR3 bases are TGTGCCAGCAGCCTCCGGACAGGAGCTAACTATGGCTACACCTTC. This sequence encodes CASSLRTGANYGYTF. The chain carries TRBV27 and TRBJ1-2; 7 bases align to TRBD1. J lost 0 bases, V lost 6 bases, and 7 bases had no gene match. Germline V lookup: CDR1 MNHEY, CDR2 SMNVEV (reference sequence). The CDR3 runs 15 residues.

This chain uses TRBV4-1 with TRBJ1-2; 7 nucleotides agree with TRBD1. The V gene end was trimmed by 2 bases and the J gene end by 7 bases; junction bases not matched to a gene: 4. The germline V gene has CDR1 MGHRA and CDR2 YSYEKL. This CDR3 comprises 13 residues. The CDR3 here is CASSQTTGPGYTF. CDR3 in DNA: TGCGCCAGCAGCCAAACGACAGGGCCTGGCTACACCTTC.

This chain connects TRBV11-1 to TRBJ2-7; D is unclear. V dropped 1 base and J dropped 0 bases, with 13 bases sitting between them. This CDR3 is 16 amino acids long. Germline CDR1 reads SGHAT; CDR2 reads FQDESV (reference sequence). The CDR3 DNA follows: TGTGCCAGCAGCTTAGGATTCCCTCGCGGCTCCTACGAGCAGTACTTC. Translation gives CASSLGFPRGSYEQYF.